The 28 T cell receptor beta chains reported below all come from one sample, sequenced in a study of blood T cell repertoires in COVID-19. The method was immunoSEQ multiplex PCR; TCRdb's version includes in-frame clones alone and lacks a portion of them. The sample includes about 200,000 clones, 83% of them seen just once. The sequenced sample consisted of PBMCs or T cells enriched from blood (not recorded which). Receptors were obtained from a woman aged 50 to 60 who had been exposed to COVID-19.

The rearrangement uses TRBV5-6 and TRBJ1-2; the D is unclear. With 1 base removed from V and 2 bases from J, the gap between germline ends came to 15 bases. Germline assignment: CDR1 SGHDT and CDR2 YYEEEE. The CDR3 length is 16 residues. The CDR3 nucleotides are TGTGCCAGCAGCTTGCGGGTAGTCGGCGGGAACTATGGCTACACCTTC. Protein product: CASSLRVVGGNYGYTF.

The V call is TRBV19, the J call TRBJ2-5, with D possibly matching TRBD2 (5 bases). The CDR3 runs to 13 residues. Germline loops: CDR1 LNHDA, CDR2 SQIVND (reference sequence). The V gene lost 5 bases and the J gene lost 4 bases, with 11 bases spanning the gap. The DNA for the CDR3 is TGTGCCAGTAGTGGCCGGGGTCGAGAGACCCAGTACTTC. Translating it yields CASSGRGRETQYF.

The chain carries TRBV29-1 and TRBJ2-5; perhaps TRBD1 as D (6 bases). CDR1 is SQVTM and CDR2 is ANQGSEA in the germline V gene. The germline V and J ends were trimmed by 6 bases and 4 bases, with 15 bases remaining between them. CDR3 length: 13 amino acids. CDR3 DNA: TGCAGCGTGACCATCGTAGGGGGAGAGACCCAGTACTTC. Translation: CSVTIVGGETQYF.

Only a few counts were recorded for this clone. J is TRBJ1-1 and V is TRBV27; TRBD1 aligns across 9 bases. This CDR3 region has 18 residues. V was clipped by 6 bases and J by 1 base; unmatched bases: 15. Germline CDR1 MNHEY, CDR2 SMNVEV (reference sequence). The CDR3 region is CASRFIVQGAGANTEAFF. Here the CDR3 DNA reads TGTGCCAGCAGATTTATCGTACAGGGGGCTGGAGCGAACACTGAAGCTTTCTTT.

This clone appeared a single time. CDR3 residues: CASSLRGGGAGTDTQYF. DNA for the CDR3: TGTGCCAGCAGCTTACGGGGCGGGGGGGCTGGCACAGATACGCAGTATTTT. V and J are TRBV7-8 and TRBJ2-3; 9 bases map to TRBD2. Trimming cost V 2 bases and J 1 base; bases outside gene matches: 7. The germline V gene encodes CDR1 SGHVS and CDR2 FQNEAQ. The CDR3 loop spans 17 amino acids. Full variable domain (outside the CDR3, taken from reference TRBV7-8 and TRBJ2-3): GAGVSQSPRYKVAKRGQDVALRCDPISGHVSLFWYQQALGQGPEFLTYFQNEAQLDKSGLPSDRFFAERPEGSVSTLKIQRTQQEDSAVYLCASSLRGGGAGTDTQYFGPGTRLTVL.

The chain uses TRBV18 and TRBJ2-7; possibly TRBD1 for D (5 bases). The CDR3 has 14 amino acids. With 3 bases removed from V and 4 bases from J, the gap between germline ends came to 13 bases. The germline V gene has CDR1 KGHSH and CDR2 LQKENI. This CDR3 is CASSPGQKGYEQYF. CDR3 bases: TGTGCCAGCTCACCGGGCCAGAAGGGGTACGAGCAGTACTTC.

The chain has TRBV7-2 and TRBJ1-6, with D possibly TRBD1 on 6 matching bases. The germline CDR1 and CDR2 sequences are SGHTA and FQGNSA. The CDR3 spans 16 residues. The V and J ends lost 2 bases and 7 bases respectively, with 15 bases between them. This CDR3 is CASSLRFGGANSPLHF. CDR3 DNA: TGTGCCAGCAGCTTAAGGTTCGGGGGGGCCAATTCACCCCTCCACTTT.

This clone was detected a few times. V is TRBV5-1 and J is TRBJ1-1; 11 nucleotides line up with TRBD1. CDR3 size: 15 residues. Germline assignment: CDR1 SGHRS and CDR2 YFSETQ. The V gene end was trimmed by 3 bases and the J gene end by 5 bases; junction bases not matched to a gene: 6. Here the CDR3 reads CASSSDRGRNTEAFF. The CDR3 coding sequence is TGCGCCAGCAGCTCGGACAGGGGGCGAAATACTGAAGCTTTCTTT.

V gene TRBV3-1 (or the pseudogene TRBV3-2) combines with J gene TRBJ2-5; no clear D. The CDR3 spans 12 residues. The V gene's germline CDR1 is LGHDT and CDR2 YNNKEL (reference sequence). V gave up 2 bases and J gave up 6 bases, with 7 bases separating them. CDR3 sequence: CASSQSEQTQYF. In DNA, the CDR3 is TGTGCCAGCAGCCAATCGGAGCAGACCCAGTACTTC.

Concerning this clone: At the DNA level, this CDR3 is encoded by other sequences in the same sample as well. The CDR3 nucleotides are TGTGCCAGCAGCCCTAGCGGGGCAAGATACGAGCAGTACTTC. Translating it yields CASSPSGARYEQYF. The chain uses TRBV7-2 and TRBJ2-7, with 9 bases matching TRBD2. Germline values: CDR1 SGHTA, CDR2 FQGNSA. The CDR3 spans 14 residues. V dropped 5 bases and J dropped 4; count of bases not matched to a gene: 6.

This chain links TRBV18 with TRBJ1-3; possibly TRBD1 for D (5 bases). CDR1 KGHSH and CDR2 LQKENI come from the germline V gene. The V end lost 3 bases, the J end lost 0 bases, and 18 bases lay between the germline ends. The CDR3 has 18 amino acids. CDR3 nucleotides: TGTGCCAGCTCACCTCGCAATGCAGGGCAAAACTCTGGAAACACCATATATTTT. This gives the protein CASSPRNAGQNSGNTIYF.

The V and J genes are TRBV6-4 and TRBJ2-1; D possibly corresponds to TRBD2 (6 bases). The CDR3 has 15 residues. V shed 6 bases and J shed 0 bases, with 12 bases lying between them. Germline assignment: CDR1 MRHNA and CDR2 SNTAGT. In DNA, the CDR3 is TGTGCCAGCAGCGCCATGGGGGGCTCCTACAATGAGCAGTTCTTC. Encoded protein: CASSAMGGSYNEQFF.

The J gene is TRBJ2-1, the V gene TRBV9, with TRBD2 identical over 14 bases. The junction had 5 bases not matched to a gene; V was cut back by 4 bases and J by 8 bases. CDR1 is SGDLS and CDR2 is YYNGEE in the germline V gene. The CDR3 covers 15 residues. The CDR3 spells CASSRGLAGVDEQFF. CDR3 sequence (DNA): TGTGCCAGCAGCCGGGGACTAGCGGGGGTGGATGAGCAGTTCTTC.

This chain joins TRBV4-3 and TRBJ2-3; 10 bases are a match to TRBD2. The length of the CDR3 is 17 residues. Losses at the gene ends were 4 bases for V and 6 bases for J; bases not matched to a gene: 13. Per the germline V gene, CDR1 is LGHNA and CDR2 is YSLEER. The CDR3 nucleotides are TGCGCCAGCAGCCTTCAGCGGGGGGGCATGGTAAGGGATACGCAGTATTTT. This translates into CASSLQRGGMVRDTQYF.

This chain uses TRBV9 with TRBJ1-3; 9 nucleotides align to TRBD1. V trimming: 4 bases; J trimming: 2 bases; junction bases outside the gene matches: 13. Per germline, CDR1 SGDLS and CDR2 YYNGEE. The CDR3 length is 18 residues. DNA for the CDR3: TGTGCCAGCAGCCCCGGTGGGCGGACAGGGGCTGCTGGAAACACCATATATTTT. It translates to CASSPGGRTGAAGNTIYF.

About this clone: This specimen includes other DNA sequences encoding the same CDR3. The chain links TRBV20-1 to TRBJ1-2, with D unresolved. This CDR3 is 11 amino acids long. CDR1 DFQATT and CDR2 SNEGSKA come from the germline V gene (reference sequence). V gave up 4 bases and J gave up 3 bases, with 6 bases separating them. This CDR3 is CSAMADYGYTF. The CDR3, as DNA: TGCAGTGCTATGGCGGACTATGGCTACACCTTC.

CDR3 loop: CASRIQGRNEQYF. Here the CDR3 DNA reads TGTGCCAGCAGAATACAGGGGAGGAACGAGCAGTACTTC. The J gene is TRBJ2-7, the V gene TRBV12-3 or TRBV12-4; the D gene is possibly TRBD1 (7 bases). The CDR3 totals 13 residues. The V gene lost 6 bases and the J gene lost 5 bases, with 14 bases spanning the gap.

The rearrangement uses TRBV30 and TRBJ1-6; TRBD1 agrees at 8 bases. The CDR3 sequence is 13 residues long. The germline V gene has CDR1 GTSNPN and CDR2 SVGIG (reference sequence). V gave up 8 bases and J gave up 7 bases; unmatched junction bases: 7. CDR3 in amino acids: CAGTGTGNSPLHF. The CDR3 coding sequence is TGTGCCGGAACCGGGACAGGAAATTCACCCCTCCACTTT.

This rearrangement joins TRBV21-1 to TRBJ2-1; the table's D call, TRBD2, has no DNA check behind it. TRBV21-1 is an annotated pseudogene. The CDR3 covers 16 residues. This chain's CDR3 is CASRSVQWSSYNEQFF. The CDR3 coding sequence is TGTGCCAGCAGAAGCGTCCAGTGGAGCTCCTACAATGAGCAGTTCTTC.

The chain uses TRBV28 and TRBJ1-6; no reliable D call. The germline gives CDR1 MDHEN, CDR2 SYDVKM. The CDR3 has 13 residues. Trimming cost V 9 bases and J 5 bases, with 11 bases left between them. CDR3 sequence: CASSITDNSPLHF. CDR3 DNA sequence: TGTGCCAGTTCAATAACGGATAATTCACCCCTCCACTTT.

For this clone: Additional DNA sequences in this sample encode the identical CDR3. The chain uses TRBV27 and TRBJ2-7; TRBD2 agrees at 7 bases. The CDR3 runs 15 residues. The trim removed 2 bases at V and 0 bases at J, leaving 4 bases unmatched. Germline loops: CDR1 MNHEY, CDR2 SMNVEV (reference sequence). The CDR3 reads CASSLRGGSSYEQYF. In DNA, the CDR3 is TGTGCCAGCAGTTTACGCGGGGGTAGCTCCTACGAGCAGTACTTC.

The chain is built from TRBV29-1 and TRBJ2-3; 7 bases are shared with TRBD2. The CDR3 is made up of 14 amino acids. After removal of 6 bases from V and 1 base from J, the junction contained 7 bases not matched to a gene. CDR1 and CDR2 from the germline V gene are SQVTM and ANQGSEA. CDR3 protein: CSVERLAGTDTQYF. CDR3 coding DNA: TGCAGCGTGGAACGGCTAGCGGGCACAGATACGCAGTATTTT.

The chain employs TRBV11-2 and TRBJ1-5; D remains unclear. The CDR3 covers 13 residues. V was trimmed by 1 base and J by 3 bases, leaving 4 bases between them. Per the germline V gene, CDR1 is SGHAT and CDR2 is FQNNGV. The CDR3 DNA follows: TGTGCCAGCAGCTTAGGACTCAATCAGCCCCAGCATTTT. Its protein is CASSLGLNQPQHF.

The CDR3 coding sequence is TGTGCCAGCAGTTACGGGGGGGGACGCACAGATACGCAGTATTTT. This sequence encodes CASSYGGGRTDTQYF. V usage is TRBV6-5 and J usage is TRBJ2-3; TRBD2 matches 7 bases. Per the germline V gene, CDR1 is MNHEY and CDR2 is SVGAGI. The V segment lost 2 bases and the J segment 1 base; nucleotides outside the gene matches: 3. The CDR3 is 15 residues long.

The chain is built from TRBV11-2 and TRBJ2-2, with 8 nucleotides matching TRBD1. Germline lookup yields CDR1 SGHAT and CDR2 FQNNGV. V lost 4 bases to trimming and J lost 6 bases; unmatched junction nucleotides: 7. This CDR3 spans 15 amino acids. CDR3 amino acids: CASSSYQGAPGELFF. The DNA of the CDR3 is TGTGCCAGCAGCTCATACCAGGGGGCCCCCGGGGAGCTGTTTTTT. The full variable domain, its missing parts supplied by reference TRBV11-2 and TRBJ2-2, is EAGVAQSPRYKIIEKRQSVAFWCNPISGHATLYWYQQILGQGPKLLIQFQNNGVVDDSQLPKDRFSAERLKGVDSTLKIQPAKLEDSAVYLCASSSYQGAPGELFFGEGSRLTVL.

This chain uses TRBV4-3 with TRBJ1-2, with D tentatively TRBD1 (5 bases). The CDR3 length is 13 residues. Between the trimmed V and J ends, which lost 0 bases and 8 bases, there was a span of 10 bases. Germline values: CDR1 LGHNA, CDR2 YSLEER. The CDR3 nucleotides are TGCGCCAGCAGCCAAGATCAGGGTTTAGGCTACACCTTC. It specifies CASSQDQGLGYTF.

V usage is TRBV6-5 and J usage is TRBJ1-1; the match to TRBD1 covers 8 bases. CDR1 MNHEY and CDR2 SVGAGI come from the germline V gene. The CDR3 runs to 15 residues. V lost 7 bases and J lost 2; bases outside the gene matches: 9. The CDR3 reads CASNPDRDGNTEAFF. CDR3 bases: TGTGCCAGCAACCCGGACAGGGACGGAAACACTGAAGCTTTCTTT.

The table lists this clone with a count of one. The chain employs TRBV5-1 and TRBJ2-2; the D gene is possibly TRBD2 (7 bases). The germline V gene has CDR1 SGHRS and CDR2 YFSETQ. Between the trimmed V and J ends, which lost 0 bases and 9 bases, there was a span of 12 bases. CDR3 size: 14 residues. CDR3 DNA sequence: TGCGCCAGCAGCTTGGGCGGGGGCGCGAGGGAGCTGTTTTTT. Translated, it gives CASSLGGGARELFF.